This T cell receptor (beta chain) originates from a study of brain T cells in children with intractable seizures. General study results and limits: Absence of clones before surgery may stem from lower sequencing depth.

Assay: immunoSEQ multiplex PCR; the TCRdb copy retains only in-frame clones and omits some. Found here are about 80,000 clones, around nine tenths of them singletons; the top ten hold around 22%. CDR3 size: 18 residues. The ends lost 2 bases at V and 5 bases at J; junction bases unmatched: 9. Looked up from germline, CDR1 is MNHNS and CDR2 is SASEGT. The sequenced cases were selected for having the highest brain T cell transcript signatures. To note about this clone: What it recognizes is unknown.

This sequence was found in a girl aged 2-9 years with Rasmussen encephalitis and intractable seizures. The source was peripheral blood, collected at surgery. V usage is TRBV6-1 and J usage is TRBJ2-2; 12 nucleotides agree with TRBD2. The CDR3 loop reads CASSERGETSGSTGELFF. CDR3 DNA: TGTGCCAGCAGTGAACGAGGGGAGACTAGCGGGAGTACCGGGGAGCTGTTTTTT.